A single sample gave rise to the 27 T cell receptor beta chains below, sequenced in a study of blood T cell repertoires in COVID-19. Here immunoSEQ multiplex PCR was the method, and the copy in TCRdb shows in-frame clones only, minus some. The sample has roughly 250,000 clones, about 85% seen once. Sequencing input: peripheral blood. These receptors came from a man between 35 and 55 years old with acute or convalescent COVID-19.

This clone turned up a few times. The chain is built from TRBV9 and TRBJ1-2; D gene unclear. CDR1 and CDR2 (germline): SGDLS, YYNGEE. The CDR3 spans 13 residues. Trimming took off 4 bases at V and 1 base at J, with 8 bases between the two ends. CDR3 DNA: TGTGCCAGCAGCCCTACAGATAACTATGGCTACACCTTC. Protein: CASSPTDNYGYTF.

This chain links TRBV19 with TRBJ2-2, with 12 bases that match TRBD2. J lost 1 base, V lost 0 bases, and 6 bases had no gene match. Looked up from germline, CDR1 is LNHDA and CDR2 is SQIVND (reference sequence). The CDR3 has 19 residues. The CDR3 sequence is CASSIDILAGGRNTGELFF. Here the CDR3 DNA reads TGTGCCAGTAGTATAGACATACTAGCGGGGGGAAGGAACACCGGGGAGCTGTTTTTT. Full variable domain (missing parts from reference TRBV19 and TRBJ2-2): DGGITQSPKYLFRKEGQNVTLSCEQNLNHDAMYWYRQDPGQGLRLIYYSQIVNDFQKGDIAEGYSVSREKKESFPLTVTSAQKNPTAFYLCASSIDILAGGRNTGELFFGEGSRLTVL.

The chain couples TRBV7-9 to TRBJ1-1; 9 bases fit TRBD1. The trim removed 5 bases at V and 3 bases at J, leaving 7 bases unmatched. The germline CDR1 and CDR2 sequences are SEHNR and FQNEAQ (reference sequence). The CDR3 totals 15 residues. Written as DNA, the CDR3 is TGTGCCAGCAGCGCGGACAGGGGTGGAGACACTGAAGCTTTCTTT. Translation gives CASSADRGGDTEAFF.

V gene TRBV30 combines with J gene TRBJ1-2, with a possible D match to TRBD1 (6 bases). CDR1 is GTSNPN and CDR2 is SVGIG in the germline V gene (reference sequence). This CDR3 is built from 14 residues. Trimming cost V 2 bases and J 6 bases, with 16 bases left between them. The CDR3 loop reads CAWSNGGLVHGYTF. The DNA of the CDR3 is TGTGCCTGGAGTAACGGGGGGCTGGTGCATGGCTACACCTTC.

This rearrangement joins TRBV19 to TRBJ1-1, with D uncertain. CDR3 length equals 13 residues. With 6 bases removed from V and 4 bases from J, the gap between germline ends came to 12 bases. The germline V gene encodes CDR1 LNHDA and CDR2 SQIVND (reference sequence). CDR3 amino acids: CASSFDGSTEAFF. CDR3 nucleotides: TGTGCCAGTAGCTTCGATGGGAGCACTGAAGCTTTCTTT.

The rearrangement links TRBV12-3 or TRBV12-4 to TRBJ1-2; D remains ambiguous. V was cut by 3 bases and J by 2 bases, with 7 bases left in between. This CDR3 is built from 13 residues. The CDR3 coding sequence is TGTGCCAGCAGTTTGGGCACAAACTATGGCTACACCTTC. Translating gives CASSLGTNYGYTF.

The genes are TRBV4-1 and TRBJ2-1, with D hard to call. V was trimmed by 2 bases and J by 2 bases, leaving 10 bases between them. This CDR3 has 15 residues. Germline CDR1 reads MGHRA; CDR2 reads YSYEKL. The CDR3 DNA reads TGCGCCAGCAGCCAAACCCCTAACCCCTACAATGAGCAGTTCTTC. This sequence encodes CASSQTPNPYNEQFF.

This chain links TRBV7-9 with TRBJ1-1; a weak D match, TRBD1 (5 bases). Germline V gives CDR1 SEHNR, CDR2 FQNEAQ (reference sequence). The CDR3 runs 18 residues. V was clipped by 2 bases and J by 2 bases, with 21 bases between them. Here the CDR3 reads CASSLIFSPAGKNTEAFF. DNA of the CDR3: TGTGCCAGCAGCTTAATCTTTTCCCCGGCAGGGAAAAACACTGAAGCTTTCTTT. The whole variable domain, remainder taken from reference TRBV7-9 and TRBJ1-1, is DTGVSQNPRHKITKRGQNVTFRCDPISEHNRLYWYRQTLGQGPEFLTYFQNEAQLEKSRLLSDRFSAERPKGSFSTLEIQRTEQGDSAMYLCASSLIFSPAGKNTEAFFGQGTRLTVV.

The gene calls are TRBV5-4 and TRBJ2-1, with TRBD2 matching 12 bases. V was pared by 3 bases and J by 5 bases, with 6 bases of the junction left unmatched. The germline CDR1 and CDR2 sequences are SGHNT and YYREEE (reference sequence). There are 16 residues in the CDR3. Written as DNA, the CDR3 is TGTGCCAGCAGCTGGGGAGGACTAGCGGGAAACAATGAGCAGTTCTTC. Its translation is CASSWGGLAGNNEQFF.

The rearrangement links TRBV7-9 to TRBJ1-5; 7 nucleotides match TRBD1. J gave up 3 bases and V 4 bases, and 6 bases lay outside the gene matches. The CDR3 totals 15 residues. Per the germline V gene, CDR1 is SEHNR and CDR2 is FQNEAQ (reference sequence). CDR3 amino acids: CASSSGTEPNQPQHF. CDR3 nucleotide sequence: TGTGCCAGCAGCTCAGGGACAGAACCCAATCAGCCCCAGCATTTT.

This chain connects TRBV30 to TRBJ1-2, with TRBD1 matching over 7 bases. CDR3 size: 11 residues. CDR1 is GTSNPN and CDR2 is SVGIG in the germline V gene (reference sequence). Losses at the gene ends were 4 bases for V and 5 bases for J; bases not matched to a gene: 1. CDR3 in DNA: TGTGCCTGGACAGGGGGGTATGGCTACACCTTC. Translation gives CAWTGGYGYTF. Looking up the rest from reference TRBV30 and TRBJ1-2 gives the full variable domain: SQTIHQWPATLVQPVGSPLSLECTVEGTSNPNLYWYRQAAGRGLQLLFYSVGIGQISSEVPQNLSASRPQDRQFILSSKKLLLSDSGFYLCAWTGGYGYTFGSGTRLTVV.

CDR3 DNA: TGTGCCAGCAGGCTAGGGACAGGGAGCACAGATACGCAGTATTTT. Protein: CASRLGTGSTDTQYF. The chain has TRBV6-5 and TRBJ2-3, with 9 bases matching TRBD1. This CDR3 region has 15 residues. Germline V CDR1 and CDR2: MNHEY, SVGAGI. Germline trimming cut 6 bases from V and 0 bases from J; bases unmatched to any gene: 4.

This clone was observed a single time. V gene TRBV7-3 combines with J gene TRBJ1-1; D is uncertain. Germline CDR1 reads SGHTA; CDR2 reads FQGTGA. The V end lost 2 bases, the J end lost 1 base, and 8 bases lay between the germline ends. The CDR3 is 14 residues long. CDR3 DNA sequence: TGTGCCAGCAGCTTATCGGTCGGGAACACTGAAGCTTTCTTT. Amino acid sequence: CASSLSVGNTEAFF.

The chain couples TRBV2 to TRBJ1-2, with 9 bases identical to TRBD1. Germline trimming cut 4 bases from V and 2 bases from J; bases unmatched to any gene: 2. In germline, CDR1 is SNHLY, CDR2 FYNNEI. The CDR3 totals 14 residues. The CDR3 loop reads CASSGGTGNYGYTF. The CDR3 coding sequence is TGTGCCAGCAGTGGAGGGACAGGGAACTATGGCTACACCTTC.

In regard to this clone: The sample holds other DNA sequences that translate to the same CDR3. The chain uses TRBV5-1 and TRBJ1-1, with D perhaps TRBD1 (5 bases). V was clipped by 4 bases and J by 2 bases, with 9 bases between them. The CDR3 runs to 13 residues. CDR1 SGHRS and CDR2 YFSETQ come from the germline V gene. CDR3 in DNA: TGCGCCAGCAGCCTGACAGTAAACACTGAAGCTTTCTTT. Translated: CASSLTVNTEAFF.

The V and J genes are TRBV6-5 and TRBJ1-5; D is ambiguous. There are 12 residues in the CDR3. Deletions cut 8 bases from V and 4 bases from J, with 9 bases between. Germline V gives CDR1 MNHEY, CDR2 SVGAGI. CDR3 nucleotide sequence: TGTGCCAGCGGCAAAAGTAATCAGCCCCAGCATTTT. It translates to CASGKSNQPQHF.

The CDR3 DNA sequence: TGTGCCAGCAGTTCTAATCGTCAGCCCCAGCATTTT. It specifies CASSSNRQPQHF. The chain uses TRBV28 and TRBJ1-5; D uncertain. CDR1 and CDR2 (germline): MDHEN, SYDVKM. Trimming stripped 4 bases from V and 6 bases from J, with 7 bases between. The CDR3 consists of 12 residues.

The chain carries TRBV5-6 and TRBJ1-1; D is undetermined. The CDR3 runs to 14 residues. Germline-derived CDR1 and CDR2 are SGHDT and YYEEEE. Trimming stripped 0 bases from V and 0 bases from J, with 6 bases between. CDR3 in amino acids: CASSLGSMNTEAFF. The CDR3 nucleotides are TGTGCCAGCAGCTTGGGCAGTATGAACACTGAAGCTTTCTTT.

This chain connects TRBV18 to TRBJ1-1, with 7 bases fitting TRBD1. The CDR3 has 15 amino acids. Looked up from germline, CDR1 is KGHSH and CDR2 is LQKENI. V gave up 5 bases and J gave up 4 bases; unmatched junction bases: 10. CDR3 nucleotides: TGTGCCAGCTCAAACCCCCGACAGGGTCCCACTGAAGCTTTCTTT. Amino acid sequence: CASSNPRQGPTEAFF.

CDR3 bases: TGTGCCAGCAGCTTGGATAGCGGGACCGCTGGAATAGCGCAGTATTTT. Translating it yields CASSLDSGTAGIAQYF. This chain links TRBV5-5 with TRBJ2-3; 8 positions agree with TRBD2. The CDR3 covers 16 residues. Per germline, CDR1 SGHKS and CDR2 YYEKEE (reference sequence). V lost 0 bases, J lost 10 bases, and 13 bases stayed unmatched.

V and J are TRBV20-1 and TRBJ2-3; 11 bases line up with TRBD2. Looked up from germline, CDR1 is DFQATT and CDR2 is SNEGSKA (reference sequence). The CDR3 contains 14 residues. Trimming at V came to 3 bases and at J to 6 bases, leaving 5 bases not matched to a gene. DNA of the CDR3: TGCAGTGCTAGTAGCGGGGGGGTCTTGGATACGCAGTATTTT. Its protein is CSASSGGVLDTQYF.

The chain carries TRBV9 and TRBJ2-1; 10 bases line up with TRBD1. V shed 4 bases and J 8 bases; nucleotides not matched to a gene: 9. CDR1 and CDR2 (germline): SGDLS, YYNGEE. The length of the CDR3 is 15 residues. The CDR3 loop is CASSPRTGGIYEQFF. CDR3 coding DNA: TGTGCCAGCAGCCCCCGGACAGGGGGTATCTATGAGCAGTTCTTC.

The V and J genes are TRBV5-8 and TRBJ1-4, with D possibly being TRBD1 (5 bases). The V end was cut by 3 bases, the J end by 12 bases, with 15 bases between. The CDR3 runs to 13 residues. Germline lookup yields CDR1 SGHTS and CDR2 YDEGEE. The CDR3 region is CASSWAGPPELFF. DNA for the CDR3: TGTGCCAGCAGCTGGGCAGGGCCCCCGGAACTGTTTTTT.

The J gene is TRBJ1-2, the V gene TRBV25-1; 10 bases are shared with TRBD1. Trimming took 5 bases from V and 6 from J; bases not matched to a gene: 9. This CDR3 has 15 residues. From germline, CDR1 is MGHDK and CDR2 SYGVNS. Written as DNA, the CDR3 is TGTGCCAGCAGTCCACAACCGGGACAGGGGCATGGCTACACCTTC. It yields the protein CASSPQPGQGHGYTF.

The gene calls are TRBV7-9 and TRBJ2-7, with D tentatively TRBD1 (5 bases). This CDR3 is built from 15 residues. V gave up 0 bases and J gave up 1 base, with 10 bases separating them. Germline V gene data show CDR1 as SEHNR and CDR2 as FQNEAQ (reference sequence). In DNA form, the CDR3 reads TGTGCCAGCAGCTTAGCGTCACAGGTATCCTACGAGCAGTACTTC. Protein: CASSLASQVSYEQYF.

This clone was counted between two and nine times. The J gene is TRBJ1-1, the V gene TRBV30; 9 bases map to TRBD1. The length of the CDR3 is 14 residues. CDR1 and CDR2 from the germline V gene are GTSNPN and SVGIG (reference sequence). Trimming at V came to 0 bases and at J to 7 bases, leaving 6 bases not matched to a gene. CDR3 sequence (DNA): TGTGCCTGGAGTGTACTGGGACAGGGATATGAAGCTTTCTTT. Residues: CAWSVLGQGYEAFF. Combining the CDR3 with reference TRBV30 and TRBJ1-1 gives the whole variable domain SQTIHQWPATLVQPVGSPLSLECTVEGTSNPNLYWYRQAAGRGLQLLFYSVGIGQISSEVPQNLSASRPQDRQFILSSKKLLLSDSGFYLCAWSVLGQGYEAFFGQGTRLTVV.

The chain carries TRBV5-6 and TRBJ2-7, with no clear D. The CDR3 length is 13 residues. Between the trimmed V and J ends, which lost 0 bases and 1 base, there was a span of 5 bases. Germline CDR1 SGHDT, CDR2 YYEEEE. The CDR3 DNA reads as TGTGCCAGCAGCTTGGCCGTGTCCTACGAGCAGTACTTC. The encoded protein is CASSLAVSYEQYF.